This TCR beta chain was observed in a study of blood T cell repertoires in COVID-19. Trimming shortened V by 4 bases and J by 6 bases, and 14 bases separated the two germline ends. CDR3 length equals 14 residues. Germline V gene data show CDR1 as SGDLS and CDR2 as YYNGEE. The assay was immunoSEQ multiplex PCR, and TCRdb's table has in-frame clones only and misses some. The profile shows about 110,000 clones, over 60% of them singletons. Material: peripheral blood. This TCR derives from an older man with acute or convalescent COVID-19. This chain uses TRBV9 with TRBJ2-1; possibly TRBD1 for D (5 bases). The CDR3 sequence is CASSPRAGFNEQFF. The CDR3 DNA is TGTGCCAGCAGCCCCAGGGCAGGGTTCAATGAGCAGTTCTTC.